This T cell receptor (beta chain) appears in the sequencing data of a study of blood T cell repertoires in COVID-19. Looking at the study overall: PBMCs, B-cell-depleted T cells, or T cells provided the cDNA or gDNA that made up the material.

Participants were aged 18 to 89 years, lived in over 20 US areas, and enrolled virtually. Exposed participants encountered a COVID-19 case during the 2 weeks preceding study entry. Original data processing: Using reference gene primer amplification, nucleated cell counts were estimated. This table comes from immunoSEQ multiplex PCR, and its TCRdb copy is limited to in-frame clones, with some not included. The V and J calls and the clone size are those of that table, but D and trimming were determined from the DNA. The table lists 260,000 or so clones, roughly four fifths of them singletons, with approximately 4% in the top ten. This clonotype was sampled from a woman in her thirties or forties who had been exposed to COVID-19. Sequenced sample: PBMCs or T cells enriched from blood (not recorded which).

CDR3 region: CASSAQGSSNQPQHF. Written as DNA, the CDR3 is TGTGCCAGCAGCGCTCAGGGGAGTAGCAATCAGCCCCAGCATTTT. The chain combines TRBV7-6 with TRBJ1-5, with D possibly being TRBD1 (6 bases). V lost 5 bases to trimming and J lost 0 bases, with 11 bases between them. Germline V gene data show CDR1 as SGHVS and CDR2 as FNYEAQ. The CDR3 has 15 residues.